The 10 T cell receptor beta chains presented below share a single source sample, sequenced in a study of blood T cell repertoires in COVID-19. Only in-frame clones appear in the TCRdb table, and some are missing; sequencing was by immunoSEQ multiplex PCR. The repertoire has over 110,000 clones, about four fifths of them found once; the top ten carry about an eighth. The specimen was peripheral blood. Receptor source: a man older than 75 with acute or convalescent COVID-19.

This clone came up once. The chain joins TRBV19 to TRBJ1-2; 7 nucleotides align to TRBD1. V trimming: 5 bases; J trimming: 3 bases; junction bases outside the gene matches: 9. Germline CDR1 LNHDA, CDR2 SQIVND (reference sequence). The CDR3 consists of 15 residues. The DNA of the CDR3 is TGTGCCAGTAGTCGCATAAGGGGGCAAGACTATGGCTACACCTTC. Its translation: CASSRIRGQDYGYTF.

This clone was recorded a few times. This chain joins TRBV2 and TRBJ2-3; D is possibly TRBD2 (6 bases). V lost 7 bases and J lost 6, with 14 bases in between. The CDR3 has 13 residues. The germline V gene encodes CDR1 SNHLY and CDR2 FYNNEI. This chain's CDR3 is CASKGLIPDTQYF. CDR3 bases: TGTGCCAGCAAGGGACTCATTCCTGATACGCAGTATTTT.

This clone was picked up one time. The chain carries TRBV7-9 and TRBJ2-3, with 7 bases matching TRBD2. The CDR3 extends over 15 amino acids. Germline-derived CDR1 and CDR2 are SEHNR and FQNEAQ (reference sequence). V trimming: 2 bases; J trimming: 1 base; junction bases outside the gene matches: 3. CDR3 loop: CASSLQSGGTDTQYF. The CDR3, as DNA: TGTGCCAGCAGCTTACAGAGCGGGGGCACAGATACGCAGTATTTT.

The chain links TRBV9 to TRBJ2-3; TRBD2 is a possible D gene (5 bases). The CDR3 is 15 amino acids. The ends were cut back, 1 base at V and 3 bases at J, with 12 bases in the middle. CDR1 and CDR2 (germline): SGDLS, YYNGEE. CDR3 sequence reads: CASSVPRGDTDTQYF. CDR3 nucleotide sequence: TGTGCCAGCAGCGTACCCCGGGGTGATACAGATACGCAGTATTTT.

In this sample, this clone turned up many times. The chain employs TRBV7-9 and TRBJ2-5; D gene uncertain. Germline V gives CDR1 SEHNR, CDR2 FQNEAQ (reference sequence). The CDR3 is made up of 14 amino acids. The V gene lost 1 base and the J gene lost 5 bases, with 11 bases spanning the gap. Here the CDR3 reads CASSLDRSKETQYF. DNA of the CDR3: TGTGCCAGCAGCTTAGATCGTAGTAAGGAGACCCAGTACTTC.

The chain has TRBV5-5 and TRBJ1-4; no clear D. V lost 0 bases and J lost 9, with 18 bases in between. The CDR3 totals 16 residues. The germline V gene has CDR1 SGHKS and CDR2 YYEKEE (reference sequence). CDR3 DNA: TGTGCCAGCAGCTTGGCCTTGTGGGCGCGAGCTCAAAAACTGTTTTTT. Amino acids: CASSLALWARAQKLFF.

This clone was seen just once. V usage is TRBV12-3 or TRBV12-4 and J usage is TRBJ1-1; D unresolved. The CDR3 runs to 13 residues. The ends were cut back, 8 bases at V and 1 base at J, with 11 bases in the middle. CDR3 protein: CASHNTANTEAFF. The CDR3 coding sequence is TGTGCCAGCCACAATACAGCGAACACTGAAGCTTTCTTT.

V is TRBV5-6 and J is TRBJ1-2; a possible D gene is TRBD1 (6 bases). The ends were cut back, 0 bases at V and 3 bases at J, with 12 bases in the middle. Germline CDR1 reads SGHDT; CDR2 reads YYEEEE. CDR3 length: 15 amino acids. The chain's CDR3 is CASSLAGQSYYGYTF. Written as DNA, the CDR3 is TGTGCCAGCAGCTTGGCAGGACAGAGCTACTATGGCTACACCTTC.

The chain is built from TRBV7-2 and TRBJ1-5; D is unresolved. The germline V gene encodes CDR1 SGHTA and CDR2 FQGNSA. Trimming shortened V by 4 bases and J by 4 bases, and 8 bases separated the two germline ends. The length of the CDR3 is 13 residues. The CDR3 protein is CASSSRRNQPQHF. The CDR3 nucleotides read TGTGCCAGCAGCTCACGGAGGAATCAGCCCCAGCATTTT.

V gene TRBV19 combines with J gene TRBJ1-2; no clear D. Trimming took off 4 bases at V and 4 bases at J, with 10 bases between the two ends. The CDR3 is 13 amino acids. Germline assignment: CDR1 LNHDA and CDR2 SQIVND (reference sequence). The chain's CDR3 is CASSNLAGYGYTF. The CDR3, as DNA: TGTGCCAGTAGTAATTTGGCAGGCTATGGCTACACCTTC.